This T cell receptor beta chain was recorded in a study of T cells in Graves' hyperthyroidism and ophthalmopathy. In regard to this clonotype: Its ends do not fully match the called genes, so a read error is possible.

Amplification of TCR beta CDR3 regions used RNA as the template. The HTBI primer set was used in a first-round RT-PCR of the TCR CDR3. TCRdb reprocessed the multiplex PCR reads with MiXCR, giving one entry per CDR3 protein. Of roughly 520,000 distinct CDR3 sequences in the sample, roughly a quarter are singletons; the top ten hold about 11%. Individuals with ophthalmopathy presented a Clinical Activity Score of at least 3, a NOSPECS grade of at least 4 and a duration under 3 months. CDR1 and CDR2 (germline): MRHNA, SNTAGT. The CDR3 has 15 residues. Sample: blood. The chain employs TRBV6-4 and TRBJ2-5; D not certain. The receptor's source is a woman in her twenties or thirties with Graves' ophthalmopathy. CDR3 sequence (DNA): TGTGCCAGCAGTTACTCGTGGAGCCGAATGGAGACCCAGTACTTC. The encoded protein is CASSYSWSRMETQYF.